This T cell receptor (beta chain) originates from a study of blood T cell repertoires in COVID-19. Germline CDR1 reads SGHTA; CDR2 reads FQGNSA. CDR3 length: 13 amino acids. V lost 4 bases and J lost 7, with 11 bases in between. This table comes from immunoSEQ multiplex PCR, and its TCRdb copy is limited to in-frame clones, with some not included. The data hold about 89,000 clones, with around 75% observed a single time. Sequencing was done on a sample of peripheral blood. The receptor's source is a man between 65 and 85 years old with COVID-19, enrolled during active disease. The genes are TRBV7-2 and TRBJ1-5; no firm D call. CDR3 DNA sequence: TGTGCCAGCAGCTCAGAGACCGGGCAGCCCCAGCATTTT. Translated, it gives CASSSETGQPQHF.